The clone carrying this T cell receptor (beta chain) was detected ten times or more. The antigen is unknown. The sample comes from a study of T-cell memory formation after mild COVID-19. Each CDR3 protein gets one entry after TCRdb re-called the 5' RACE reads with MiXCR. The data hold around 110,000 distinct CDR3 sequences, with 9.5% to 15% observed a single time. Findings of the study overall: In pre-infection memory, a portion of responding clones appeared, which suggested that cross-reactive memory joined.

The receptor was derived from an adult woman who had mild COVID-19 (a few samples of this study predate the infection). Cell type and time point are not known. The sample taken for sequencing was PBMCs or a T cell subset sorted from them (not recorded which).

CDR3 sequence (DNA): TGTGCCAGCAGTTACACCGAGGGGGCCTACGAGCAGTACTTC. Its translation is CASSYTEGAYEQYF. The chain couples TRBV6-5 to TRBJ2-7; possible D gene TRBD1, 6 bases. This CDR3 is built from 14 residues. Germline loops: CDR1 MNHEY, CDR2 SVGAGI. Trimming removed 2 bases at V and 2 bases at J, with 10 bases between.